These T cell receptor beta chains were read from a single sample in a study of blood T cell repertoires in COVID-19. Measured with immunoSEQ multiplex PCR; TCRdb has only the in-frame clones, and not every one. This table holds over 200,000 clones, over 75% found once. Sequenced: peripheral blood. These receptor sequences come from a man in his forties with active or convalescent COVID-19. CDR3s include the opening cysteine and the closing phenylalanine or tryptophan. The D gene is left open where the match is weak. Clone sizes are given selectively: once, few, many, or a class where the clone is expanded.

TGCAGCGTTGAAGCGGAGGCAGACGAAAAACTGTTTTTT CSVEAEADEKLFF TRBJ1-4 few TRBV29-1 .
TGTGCCAGCAGTGATCAGGGGCTAGGGAACACTGAAGCTTTCTTT CASSDQGLGNTEAFF TRBJ1-1 . TRBV6-1 .
TGTGCCAGCAGCCACCTCGGACAGAGGAATTATGGCTACACCTTC CASSHLGQRNYGYTF TRBJ1-2 . TRBV6-5 .
TGTGCCAGCAGTTATCAGACAGGGGATAAACTGTTTTTT CASSYQTGDKLFF TRBJ1-4 . TRBV27 TRBD1
TGCAGCGTTGACGGCGGGAATGAGCAGTTCTTC CSVDGGNEQFF TRBJ2-1 . TRBV29-1 .
TGTGCCAGCAGCCCACTCCCGGGACGGACTAACTCCTACGAGCAGTACTTC CASSPLPGRTNSYEQYF TRBJ2-7 few TRBV14 .
TGTGCCAGCACCGAGGTCGGGGATCAGCCCCAGCATTTT CASTEVGDQPQHF TRBJ1-5 . TRBV6-5 .
TGTGCCAGCACCCTAAGGAGGGGAGTGGCTTTCTTT CASTLRRGVAFF TRBJ1-1 . TRBV28 .
TGTGCCAGCAGCGTAACACAGGGAAACGGCTACACCTTC CASSVTQGNGYTF TRBJ1-2 . TRBV9 .
TGTGCCAGCTCCCCGGGCGGGAACTTAATGAGAGAGCAGTACTTC CASSPGGNLMREQYF TRBJ2-7 . TRBV18 .
TGTGCCAGCAGCTTGACTAGCGGGAAAACGCAGTATTTT CASSLTSGKTQYF TRBJ2-3 . TRBV5-6 TRBD2